These 17 T cell receptor beta chains originate from one sample sequenced in a study of shared clonotypes between healthy human individuals. Produced via immunoSEQ multiplex PCR; TCRdb's table is partial and in-frame only. The table shows about a million clones, with roughly 80% occurring only once. The sample consisted of memory CD4+ T cells from PBMCs. Subset reported: CD45RA-negative fraction. The receptors here all came from a man in his late teens or twenties in good health. Some clones in this sample may be carry-over from other donors' samples.

A note on this clone: This may be a read error: a much more frequent sequence differs by one nucleotide. This specimen includes other DNA sequences encoding the same CDR3. This sequence joins TRBV5-4 and TRBJ2-7; D uncertain. V gave up 4 bases and J gave up 0 bases, with 5 bases separating them. The germline V gene encodes CDR1 SGHNT and CDR2 YYREEE (reference sequence). The CDR3 has 12 amino acids. CDR3 bases: TGTGCCAGCAGCAGGGACTCCTACGAGCAGTACTTC. This sequence encodes CASSRDSYEQYF.

The chain employs TRBV4-1 and TRBJ2-2; D gene uncertain. Germline CDR1 and CDR2: MGHRA and YSYEKL. The CDR3 consists of 14 residues. Trimming took 0 bases from V and 1 from J, leaving 3 bases between them. The DNA for the CDR3 is TGCGCCAGCAGCCAAGATAGGAACACCGGGGAGCTGTTTTTT. Its translation is CASSQDRNTGELFF.

V gene TRBV2 combines with J gene TRBJ1-2, with TRBD1 matching over 9 bases. Germline CDR1 is SNHLY and CDR2 is FYNNEI. The CDR3 extends over 17 amino acids. V was clipped by 8 bases and J by 1 base; unmatched bases: 14. The CDR3 region is CASEPGQGRRINYGYTF. CDR3 in DNA: TGTGCCAGCGAGCCGGGACAGGGCCGACGTATTAACTATGGCTACACCTTC.

As for this clone: Other DNA sequences from this sample encode an identical CDR3 as well. V is TRBV5-3 and J is TRBJ2-3; either TRBD1 or TRBD2 may supply D (5 bases each). TRBV5-3 counts as an open reading frame of uncertain function. Trimming took 5 bases from V and 6 from J, leaving 22 bases between them. This CDR3 is 16 amino acids long. The CDR3: CARRFGKGRTQDTQYF. In DNA form, the CDR3 reads TGTGCCAGAAGATTCGGAAAGGGACGTACACAGGATACGCAGTATTTT.

The V gene is TRBV7-9, the J gene TRBJ2-3, with D perhaps TRBD1 (5 bases). Germline CDR1 reads SEHNR; CDR2 reads FQNEAQ (reference sequence). This CDR3 has 17 residues. V lost 3 bases, J lost 6 bases, and 22 bases lay in between. In DNA form, the CDR3 reads TGTGCCAGCAGCTTGGGGCAGGGCTTTAAGGTGTGGGATACGCAGTATTTT. Amino acid sequence: CASSLGQGFKVWDTQYF. Variable domain in full (rest from reference TRBV7-9 and TRBJ2-3): DTGVSQNPRHKITKRGQNVTFRCDPISEHNRLYWYRQTLGQGPEFLTYFQNEAQLEKSRLLSDRFSAERPKGSFSTLEIQRTEQGDSAMYLCASSLGQGFKVWDTQYFGPGTRLTVL.

This clone appeared a single time. The chain couples TRBV7-9 to TRBJ1-2; maybe TRBD1 (6 bases). CDR1 SEHNR and CDR2 FQNEAQ come from the germline V gene (reference sequence). The CDR3 is made up of 16 amino acids. V was pared by 5 bases and J by 3 bases, with 19 bases between. The CDR3 DNA sequence: TGTGCCAGCAGCCCCCCCGGGCAGGGGTCCCACTATGGCTACACCTTC. It yields the protein CASSPPGQGSHYGYTF.

The chain recombines TRBV11-2 with TRBJ2-1, with TRBD1 as a possible D gene (6 bases). V was clipped by 6 bases and J by 7 bases, with 16 bases between them. This CDR3 has 14 residues. Germline V gene sequence: CDR1 SGHAT, CDR2 FQNNGV. This CDR3 is CASSIHTGRNEQFF. CDR3 DNA: TGTGCCAGCAGTATCCATACAGGGCGGAATGAGCAGTTCTTC.

The gene calls are TRBV5-4 and TRBJ2-3; no definite D call. V was pared by 5 bases and J by 6 bases, with 13 bases between. Germline values: CDR1 SGHNT, CDR2 YYREEE (reference sequence). CDR3 length: 13 residues. The CDR3 sequence is CASRLVPDDTQYF. In DNA form, the CDR3 reads TGTGCCAGCAGACTCGTACCGGATGATACGCAGTATTTT.

This clone has only a few counts. The chain is built from TRBV28 and TRBJ1-5; D uncertain. The CDR3 consists of 13 residues. With 2 bases removed from V and 7 bases from J, the gap between germline ends came to 9 bases. Per germline, CDR1 MDHEN and CDR2 SYDVKM. The CDR3 DNA sequence: TGTGCCAGCAGTTTAGGGTTTCGACAGCCCCAGCATTTT. Translated: CASSLGFRQPQHF.

The V call is TRBV5-4, the J call TRBJ2-1; a weak D match, TRBD2 (6 bases). From germline, CDR1 is SGHNT and CDR2 YYREEE (reference sequence). CDR3 length equals 17 residues. Deletions cut 1 base from V and 0 bases from J, with 14 bases between. The CDR3: CASSLFSGPSSYNEQFF. The CDR3 DNA sequence: TGTGCCAGCAGCTTGTTTAGCGGCCCTAGCTCCTACAATGAGCAGTTCTTC.

V and J are TRBV5-1 and TRBJ2-7, with 8 bases lining up with TRBD1. Germline CDR1 reads SGHRS; CDR2 reads YFSETQ. The CDR3 loop spans 14 amino acids. The junction had 5 bases not matched to a gene; V was cut back by 1 base and J by 5 bases. CDR3 sequence (DNA): TGCGCCAGCAGCTTGCGGACAGGGCTTGACGAGCAGTACTTC. Residues: CASSLRTGLDEQYF.

The J gene is TRBJ1-5, the V gene TRBV28; a weak D match, TRBD1 (6 bases). V lost 8 bases to trimming and J lost 5 bases, with 13 bases between them. Germline-derived CDR1 and CDR2 are MDHEN and SYDVKM. The length of the CDR3 is 13 residues. The CDR3 sequence: CASRYRVHQPQHF. The CDR3 DNA reads as TGTGCCAGCCGGTACAGGGTCCATCAGCCCCAGCATTTT.

This chain joins TRBV7-2 and TRBJ1-2, with unresolved D. This CDR3 is built from 15 residues. Trimming took 2 bases from V and 1 from J, leaving 11 bases between them. The germline V gene has CDR1 SGHTA and CDR2 FQGNSA. CDR3 DNA: TGTGCCAGCAGCTTAAGTTCCGATCTTAACTATGGCTACACCTTC. Translated: CASSLSSDLNYGYTF.

The DNA for the CDR3 is TGTGCCAGCAGTGAACTGGCCGGACAGGGTGTCGCAGATACGCAGTATTTT. Residues: CASSELAGQGVADTQYF. The V and J genes are TRBV6-1 and TRBJ2-3, with 8 bases matching TRBD1. The CDR3 spans 17 residues. V lost 2 bases to trimming and J lost 4 bases; unmatched junction nucleotides: 11. Germline V lookup: CDR1 MNHNS, CDR2 SASEGT.

This chain links TRBV6-4 with TRBJ1-1; the D is unclear. Per the germline V gene, CDR1 is MRHNA and CDR2 is SNTAGT. CDR3 length: 18 residues. The germline V and J ends were trimmed by 0 bases and 1 base, with 18 bases remaining between them. The CDR3 loop is CASSDSTVNRSWNTEAFF. CDR3 nucleotides: TGTGCCAGCAGTGACTCGACGGTAAACCGATCCTGGAACACTGAAGCTTTCTTT.

The rearrangement uses TRBV27 and TRBJ2-1; TRBD1 might be the D (6 bases). This CDR3 comprises 13 residues. CDR1 is MNHEY, CDR2 SMNVEV, per germline (reference sequence). Trimming pared 4 bases from V and 4 bases from J, leaving 8 bases between. The CDR3 bases are TGTGCCAGCAGTTCGGACAGTTACAATGAGCAGTTCTTC. As protein: CASSSDSYNEQFF.

This chain joins TRBV6-6 and TRBJ1-1, with D tentatively TRBD1 (5 bases). The CDR3 covers 12 residues. Looked up from germline, CDR1 is MNHNY and CDR2 is SVGAGI (reference sequence). V gave up 6 bases and J gave up 10 bases, with 15 bases separating them. The CDR3 here is CASRVGTYGAFF. CDR3 DNA sequence: TGTGCCAGCAGAGTGGGGACCTACGGAGCTTTCTTT.